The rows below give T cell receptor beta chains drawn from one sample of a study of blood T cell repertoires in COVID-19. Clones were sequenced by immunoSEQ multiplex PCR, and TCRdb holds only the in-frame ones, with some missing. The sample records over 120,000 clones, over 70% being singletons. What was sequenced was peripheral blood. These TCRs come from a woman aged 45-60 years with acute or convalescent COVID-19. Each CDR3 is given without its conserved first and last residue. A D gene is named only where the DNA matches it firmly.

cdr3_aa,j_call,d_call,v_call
SVDGTIHGETQY,TRBJ2-5,.,TRBV29-1
ASSGQGYEQY,TRBJ2-7,TRBD1,TRBV9
SGKEGAGGYT,TRBJ1-2,TRBD1,TRBV29-1
ASSRPSTPSTGELF,TRBJ2-2,.,TRBV2
ASSETPIARGLFMNTEAF,TRBJ1-1,TRBD1,TRBV2
ASSSLSSSGNTIY,TRBJ1-3,.,TRBV5-4
ASSFSTGTRGEAF,TRBJ1-1,TRBD1,TRBV7-9
ASSFQAGVTYNEQF,TRBJ2-1,TRBD2,TRBV7-3
AIRENTEAF,TRBJ1-1,.,TRBV10-3
ASSPRVGSTDTQY,TRBJ2-3,.,TRBV5-1
AISDVGRMNEQY,TRBJ2-7,.,TRBV10-3
ASSQVGARTEAF,TRBJ1-1,.,TRBV3-1/TRBV3-2
ASSQVLSNQPQH,TRBJ1-5,.,TRBV4-1
ASSPEGSGIYGYT,TRBJ1-2,.,TRBV5-6
ASSPSGERQF,TRBJ2-1,TRBD2,TRBV7-9
ATSWEVNEKLF,TRBJ1-4,.,TRBV6-5
ASKGGPTGSYGYT,TRBJ1-2,.,TRBV19
SLGGGGKTQY,TRBJ2-5,.,TRBV29-1
ASRSRETRTEAF,TRBJ1-1,.,TRBV19
ASSVEGQGWSTDTQY,TRBJ2-3,TRBD1,TRBV9
ASTEGGLNTEAF,TRBJ1-1,.,TRBV6-5